These 9 T cell receptor beta chains originate from one sample sequenced in a study of response to subunit inactivated influenza vaccine. In TCRdb, the RT-PCR reads were re-called with MiXCR into one record per CDR3 protein. The profile shows under 200,000 distinct CDR3 sequences, more than 10% of them singletons. The same data also contributed to another study, on T cells expressing NK-cell markers. From that second work: Production of TCR beta cDNA relied on 5'RACE template switching with UMIs.

The starting material was CD8+ T cells sorted from PBMCs, obtained 11 to 12 days after vaccination. Receptor source: a man aged 50-60 years who received an inactivated influenza vaccine.

This clonotype was seen a few times. This chain uses TRBV7-9 with TRBJ1-1; 7 nucleotides align to TRBD1. Germline assignment: CDR1 SEHNR and CDR2 FQNEAQ (reference sequence). This CDR3 contains 16 residues. The ends lost 5 bases at V and 1 base at J; junction bases unmatched: 10. The CDR3 loop is CASSHSLWTGNTEAFF. The CDR3 DNA is TGTGCCAGCAGCCACAGTCTCTGGACAGGGAACACTGAAGCTTTCTTT.

This clonotype appeared a few times. The chain employs TRBV2 and TRBJ2-7; D perhaps matches TRBD2 (5 bases). Germline V gene data show CDR1 as SNHLY and CDR2 as FYNNEI. This CDR3 region has 14 residues. V was cut by 1 base and J by 6 bases, with 13 bases left in between. CDR3 coding DNA: TGTGCCAGCAGTGAAGGAGGCATCGGGGTCGAGCAGTACTTC. Its protein product is CASSEGGIGVEQYF.

The chain recombines TRBV13 with TRBJ2-7, with 7 bases that match TRBD2. The CDR3 length is 15 residues. CDR1 is PRHDT and CDR2 is FYEKMQ in the germline V gene (reference sequence). V lost 0 bases and J lost 3; bases outside the gene matches: 5. The CDR3 is CASSLGASGYYEQYF. The CDR3 DNA reads as TGTGCCAGCAGCTTAGGGGCTAGCGGATACTACGAGCAGTACTTC.

The V gene is TRBV7-2, the J gene TRBJ1-1; no firm D call. The CDR3 totals 13 residues. The V gene's germline CDR1 is SGHTA and CDR2 FQGNSA. V was shortened by 5 bases and J by 4 bases, with 11 bases between the two germline ends. This chain's CDR3 is CASSPWVGTEAFF. In nucleotides, the CDR3 is TGTGCCAGCAGCCCCTGGGTTGGCACTGAAGCTTTCTTT.

This clonotype was recorded a few times. Written as DNA, the CDR3 is TGTGCCAGCAAAAGCGGGGGGGCCCCGAATGAGCAGTTCTTC. The encoded protein is CASKSGGAPNEQFF. This chain joins TRBV25-1 and TRBJ2-1; 10 positions agree with TRBD2. CDR3 size: 14 residues. V dropped 7 bases and J dropped 7; count of bases not matched to a gene: 7. Germline loops: CDR1 MGHDK, CDR2 SYGVNS.

In DNA form, the CDR3 reads TGTGCCAGCAGTTACACGGACTCAGGGATGAACACTGAAGCTTTCTTT. Residues: CASSYTDSGMNTEAFF. J is TRBJ1-1 and V is TRBV6-2 or TRBV6-3; D is perhaps TRBD1 (5 bases). Trimming shortened V by 2 bases and J by 0 bases, and 13 bases separated the two germline ends. Germline CDR1 and CDR2: MNHEY and SVGEGT. This CDR3 is 16 amino acids long.

The chain joins TRBV11-2 to TRBJ2-5, with 14 nucleotides matching TRBD2. In germline, CDR1 is SGHAT, CDR2 FQNNGV. This CDR3 comprises 20 residues. The ends lost 5 bases at V and 4 bases at J; junction bases unmatched: 18. CDR3 in amino acids: CASSARTVPGLAGVRETQYF. In DNA, the CDR3 is TGTGCCAGCAGCGCGCGGACGGTACCGGGACTAGCGGGAGTGAGAGAGACCCAGTACTTC.

The CDR3 DNA reads as TGTGCCAGCAGCGCTTCCGGGACAGCGGTCGAGACCCAGTACTTC. Protein product: CASSASGTAVETQYF. The chain carries TRBV9 and TRBJ2-5; the match to TRBD1 covers 7 bases. The CDR3 consists of 15 residues. CDR1 is SGDLS, CDR2 YYNGEE, per germline. Trimming at V came to 3 bases and at J to 5 bases, leaving 10 bases not matched to a gene.

In its sample, this clonotype was seen a few times. The gene calls are TRBV11-1 and TRBJ2-2; 8 bases line up with TRBD2. V trimming: 2 bases; J trimming: 4 bases; junction bases outside the gene matches: 12. The CDR3 is 18 amino acids. Germline CDR1 SGHAT, CDR2 FQDESV (reference sequence). The chain's CDR3 is CASSLLRPGGPFTGELFF. In DNA form, the CDR3 reads TGTGCCAGCAGCTTACTCCGCCCGGGAGGGCCCTTCACCGGGGAGCTGTTTTTT.